This TCR beta chain was identified in a study of T cell changes during pregnancy in multiple sclerosis. Data came from immunoSEQ multiplex PCR; TCRdb stores just in-frame clones and leaves some out. In the table there are more than 80,000 clones, roughly nine tenths of which are singletons. Germline V gene sequence: CDR1 LNHDA, CDR2 SQIVND (reference sequence). The CDR3 totals 14 residues. V lost 7 bases and J 7 bases, leaving 16 bases between the germline ends. The clonotype originates from a female donor in good health, serving as a control in a pregnancy study. Some clones in this sample may be carry-over from other donors' samples. The chain uses TRBV19 and TRBJ1-4; weak D call: TRBD1 (6 bases). The specimen was PBMCs, collected in the first trimester of pregnancy. This CDR3 reads CASTPRGALEKLFF. CDR3 in DNA: TGTGCCAGTACTCCTCGGGGGGCGCTTGAAAAACTGTTTTTT.